These 7 T cell receptor beta chains share one sample of origin, sequenced in a study of T and B cells in COVID-19 patients. Multiplex PCR with BIOMED2 TRB-A/B primer pools amplified TRB rearrangements. TCRdb reanalysed the multiplex PCR reads using MiXCR and keeps one entry per CDR3 protein. There are over 9,500 distinct CDR3 sequences in the sample; just under 30% occur only once, and 25% to 35% lies in the top ten. TRB was amplified from around 230-520 ng of blood genomic DNA. Specimen: blood. The source is a human donor who had recovered from COVID-19.

A few counts support this clonotype. The CDR3 reads CASRTGGVNNQPQHF. CDR3 sequence (DNA): TGTGCCAGCAGGACAGGGGGAGTAAACAATCAGCCCCAGCATTTT. The chain links TRBV12-3 or TRBV12-4 to TRBJ1-5; 9 positions match TRBD1. V lost 6 bases to trimming and J lost 3 bases; unmatched junction nucleotides: 6. This CDR3 has 15 residues.

This chain connects TRBV11-3 to TRBJ1-1, with no clear D. The CDR3 is 13 amino acids. CDR1 and CDR2 (germline): SGHNT, YENEEA. Trimming pared 1 base from V and 1 base from J, leaving 4 bases between. The CDR3 DNA reads as TGTGCCAGCAGCTTAGTGGGGAACACTGAAGCTTTCTTT. It is translated as CASSLVGNTEAFF.

This clonotype was seen a handful of times. The CDR3 DNA is TGTGCCAGCAACCACAGGGGAAACTCTGGGGCCAACGTCCTGACTTTC. Translated: CASNHRGNSGANVLTF. The chain recombines TRBV6-5 with TRBJ2-6, with 7 bases fitting TRBD1. The germline CDR1 and CDR2 sequences are MNHEY and SVGAGI. This CDR3 comprises 16 residues. V gave up 7 bases and J gave up 0 bases; unmatched junction bases: 6.

This clonotype is medium-sized within its sample. The chain uses TRBV6-2 or TRBV6-3 and TRBJ2-3; D uncertain. V lost 5 bases and J lost 2, with 8 bases in between. The CDR3 length is 13 residues. Germline V gene data show CDR1 as MNHEY and CDR2 as SVGEGT. This chain's CDR3 is CASSQPLTDTQYF. CDR3 nucleotides: TGTGCCAGCAGTCAGCCCCTCACAGATACGCAGTATTTT.

The chain combines TRBV20-1 with TRBJ2-6; 9 bases align to TRBD1. Trimming removed 5 bases from V and 0 bases from J; junction bases left unmatched: 8. CDR1 and CDR2 from the germline V gene are DFQATT and SNEGSKA (reference sequence). The CDR3 runs 17 residues. The CDR3: CSAFFRDRVSGANVLTF. The CDR3 nucleotides are TGCAGTGCTTTCTTCCGGGACAGGGTCTCTGGGGCCAACGTCCTGACTTTC.

At least ten counts were recorded for this clonotype. The chain recombines TRBV7-9 with TRBJ2-5, with D perhaps TRBD2 (6 bases). Looked up from germline, CDR1 is SEHNR and CDR2 is FQNEAQ (reference sequence). Trimming took off 6 bases at V and 3 bases at J, with 14 bases between the two ends. CDR3 length: 14 amino acids. The CDR3 sequence: CASSSWRDEETQYF. Written as DNA, the CDR3 is TGTGCCAGCAGTTCCTGGAGGGATGAAGAGACCCAGTACTTC.

The sample holds a few counts of this clonotype. This chain uses TRBV25-1 with TRBJ2-2; D possibly corresponds to TRBD2 (5 bases). Trimming took 0 bases from V and 2 from J, leaving 10 bases between them. Germline values: CDR1 MGHDK, CDR2 SYGVNS. This CDR3 is built from 16 residues. CDR3 DNA: TGTGCCAGCAGTGAATACAAGGACTCTAACACCGGGGAGCTGTTTTTT. Its protein is CASSEYKDSNTGELFF.